One and the same sample provided the 20 T cell receptor beta chains below, sequenced in a study of CD8 T cells in Susac syndrome. With random hexamers, reverse transcription was performed on about 0.5 to 1 ug of RNA. TCRdb fed the immunoSEQ multiplex PCR reads into MiXCR, producing one record per CDR3 protein. Among around 180,000 distinct CDR3 sequences listed, about 94% were seen once. Sequencing was done on a sample of CD4+ T cells from PBMCs. The receptors shown here come from a human donor with multiple sclerosis.

The gene calls are TRBV2 and TRBJ1-2; no clear D. The CDR3 is 13 residues long. Germline loops: CDR1 SNHLY, CDR2 FYNNEI. Deletions cut 8 bases from V and 2 bases from J, with 12 bases between. The chain's CDR3 is CASGGAPNYGYTF. The CDR3, as DNA: TGTGCCAGCGGAGGCGCTCCAAACTATGGCTACACCTTC.

This chain links TRBV7-2 with TRBJ1-3; the D is unclear. V lost 1 base to trimming and J lost 0 bases, with 7 bases between them. This CDR3 is 15 amino acids long. CDR1 is SGHTA and CDR2 is FQGNSA in the germline V gene. The chain's CDR3 is CASSLVYPSGNTIYF. CDR3 bases: TGTGCCAGCAGCTTAGTCTATCCCTCTGGAAACACCATATATTTT.

This sequence joins TRBV6-4 and TRBJ2-7; 9 bases are shared with TRBD1. The CDR3 sequence is 16 residues long. Germline lookup yields CDR1 MRHNA and CDR2 SNTAGT. V was pared by 3 bases and J by 1 base, with 7 bases of the junction left unmatched. This CDR3 reads CASSDTGTGISYEQYF. CDR3 nucleotide sequence: TGTGCCAGCAGTGATACCGGGACAGGGATTTCCTACGAGCAGTACTTC.

The rearrangement links TRBV4-1 to TRBJ1-5; the D gene is possibly TRBD1 (6 bases). Trimming left V 1 base short and J 3 bases short, with 16 bases between. The CDR3 is 17 amino acids. Looked up from germline, CDR1 is MGHRA and CDR2 is YSYEKL. This chain's CDR3 is CASSQGGKGGNNQPQHF. Here the CDR3 DNA reads TGCGCCAGCAGCCAAGGGGGTAAAGGGGGGAACAATCAGCCCCAGCATTTT.

This clonotype was found once. The J gene is TRBJ1-1, the V gene TRBV28; D is unclear. CDR1 and CDR2 (germline): MDHEN, SYDVKM. The V end was cut by 3 bases, the J end by 0 bases, with 8 bases between. CDR3 length equals 14 residues. The CDR3 here is CASSLSRLNTEAFF. The CDR3 DNA sequence: TGTGCCAGCAGTTTGAGTCGCTTGAACACTGAAGCTTTCTTT.

The rearrangement uses TRBV3-1 and TRBJ2-3; perhaps TRBD2 as D (6 bases). Deletions cut 4 bases from V and 14 bases from J, with 19 bases between. CDR3 length equals 13 residues. Germline V lookup: CDR1 LGHDT, CDR2 YNNKEL (reference sequence). CDR3 nucleotides: TGTGCCAGCAGCCGAAGAGGGGACTCCAGCCGGTATTTT. Its protein is CASSRRGDSSRYF.

CDR3 DNA sequence: TGTGCCAGCAGTGGGCAGGGGGATACCTATGGCTACACCTTC. This sequence encodes CASSGQGDTYGYTF. The V call is TRBV2, the J call TRBJ1-2; 7 bases align to TRBD1. After removal of 4 bases from V and 4 bases from J, the junction contained 6 bases not matched to a gene. Germline CDR1 SNHLY, CDR2 FYNNEI. The CDR3 loop spans 14 amino acids. The entire variable domain, with the rest obtained from reference TRBV2 and TRBJ1-2, is as follows: EPEVTQTPSHQVTQMGQEVILRCVPISNHLYFYWYRQILGQKVEFLVSFYNNEISEKSEIFDDQFSVERPDGSNFTLKIRSTKLEDSAMYFCASSGQGDTYGYTFGSGTRLTVV.

This sequence joins TRBV4-3 and TRBJ2-3, with 9 bases identical to TRBD1. The CDR3 is 14 amino acids. Germline CDR1 and CDR2: LGHNA and YSLEER. Losses at the gene ends were 3 bases for V and 11 bases for J; bases not matched to a gene: 9. This chain's CDR3 is CASSQAGQGLGQYF. The CDR3, as DNA: TGCGCCAGCAGCCAGGCAGGACAGGGGCTTGGGCAGTATTTT.

This chain connects TRBV5-1 to TRBJ2-7; D is possibly TRBD1 (6 bases). V shed 4 bases and J shed 3 bases, with 14 bases lying between them. The CDR3 runs to 14 residues. Looked up from germline, CDR1 is SGHRS and CDR2 is YFSETQ. Here the CDR3 reads CASSGSGTRYEQYF. CDR3 sequence (DNA): TGCGCCAGCAGCGGATCCGGGACACGCTACGAGCAGTACTTC.

The chain recombines TRBV18 with TRBJ1-3; no clear D. V was pared by 8 bases and J by 0 bases, with 8 bases between. The CDR3 extends over 13 amino acids. Germline V gives CDR1 KGHSH, CDR2 LQKENI. The CDR3 reads CASRESSGNTIYF. In nucleotides, the CDR3 is TGTGCCAGCCGAGAGAGCTCTGGAAACACCATATATTTT. Looking up the rest from reference TRBV18 and TRBJ1-3 gives the full variable domain: NAGVMQNPRHLVRRRGQEARLRCSPMKGHSHVYWYRQLPEEGLKFMVYLQKENIIDESGMPKERFSAEFPKEGPSILRIQQVVRGDSAAYFCASRESSGNTIYFGEGSWLTVV.

This clonotype was observed a single time. The chain carries TRBV28 and TRBJ1-1; 8 nucleotides line up with TRBD1. The germline V gene encodes CDR1 MDHEN and CDR2 SYDVKM. The CDR3 has 17 residues. Trimming took 6 bases from V and 1 from J; bases not matched to a gene: 13. CDR3 nucleotide sequence: TGTGCCAGCAGCCCTATGGACAGGGTTAAGGGGAACACTGAAGCTTTCTTT. Its protein is CASSPMDRVKGNTEAFF.

The J gene is TRBJ1-2, the V gene TRBV20-1, with 9 bases fitting TRBD1. Trimming at V came to 5 bases and at J to 5 bases, leaving 9 bases not matched to a gene. There are 14 residues in the CDR3. The germline V gene has CDR1 DFQATT and CDR2 SNEGSKA (reference sequence). For the CDR3, the DNA is TGCAGTGCTTCATCCGGGACAGGGAATTATGGCTACACCTTC. Protein sequence: CSASSGTGNYGYTF.

The chain employs TRBV6-6 and TRBJ1-5; D not certain. The CDR3 has 14 residues. The V gene lost 2 bases and the J gene lost 7 bases, with 12 bases spanning the gap. Germline V gene data show CDR1 as MNHNY and CDR2 as SVGAGI (reference sequence). The CDR3 reads CASSYGGIGQPQHF. The CDR3 nucleotides are TGTGCCAGCAGTTACGGAGGGATAGGGCAGCCCCAGCATTTT.

The chain is built from TRBV30 and TRBJ2-1; 9 nucleotides match TRBD1. Germline-derived CDR1 and CDR2 are GTSNPN and SVGIG (reference sequence). V shed 7 bases, J shed 10 bases, and the junction held 14 bases outside the gene matches. CDR3 length equals 14 residues. CDR3 sequence reads: CASLDRGLTREQFF. The CDR3, as DNA: TGTGCCTCTCTGGACAGGGGACTCACTAGAGAGCAGTTCTTC.

The J gene is TRBJ2-7, the V gene TRBV5-4; 10 bases match TRBD1. V trimming: 3 bases; J trimming: 4 bases; junction bases outside the gene matches: 10. Germline CDR1 is SGHNT and CDR2 is YYREEE (reference sequence). CDR3 size: 16 residues. The DNA of the CDR3 is TGTGCCAGCAGCTCGCGCCCCCCGGGACAGGGGTACGAGCAGTACTTC. This sequence encodes CASSSRPPGQGYEQYF.

V is TRBV19 and J is TRBJ2-2, with 7 bases that match TRBD1. The CDR3 loop spans 17 amino acids. Germline assignment: CDR1 LNHDA and CDR2 SQIVND (reference sequence). After removal of 2 bases from V and 3 bases from J, the junction contained 9 bases not matched to a gene. CDR3 sequence (DNA): TGTGCCAGTAGTATATTTCAGACAGGGCGGGACACCGGGGAGCTGTTTTTT. Amino acids: CASSIFQTGRDTGELFF.

The J gene is TRBJ2-1, the V gene TRBV3-1; D may be TRBD1 or TRBD2 (6 bases each). CDR1 is LGHDT, CDR2 YNNKEL, per germline (reference sequence). Trimming stripped 0 bases from V and 0 bases from J, with 9 bases between. CDR3 length: 16 residues. CDR3 residues: CASSQEGGGSYNEQFF. Here the CDR3 DNA reads TGTGCCAGCAGCCAAGAAGGGGGAGGCTCCTACAATGAGCAGTTCTTC.

V usage is TRBV20-1 and J usage is TRBJ2-5, with D possibly matching TRBD1 (6 bases). The CDR3 totals 16 residues. Looked up from germline, CDR1 is DFQATT and CDR2 is SNEGSKA (reference sequence). V was shortened by 1 base and J by 2 bases, with 17 bases between the two germline ends. The CDR3 loop is CSARGVGARTQETQYF. CDR3 nucleotide sequence: TGCAGTGCTAGAGGCGTGGGGGCTAGAACACAAGAGACCCAGTACTTC.

This chain links TRBV18 with TRBJ2-1; 11 nucleotides align to TRBD2. Germline CDR1 reads KGHSH; CDR2 reads LQKENI. V lost 1 base and J lost 9; bases outside the gene matches: 8. The CDR3 runs to 16 residues. CDR3 in amino acids: CASSPRSSGGASEQFF. In DNA, the CDR3 is TGTGCCAGCTCACCACGAAGTAGCGGGGGGGCCAGTGAGCAGTTCTTC. Based on the CDR3 plus reference TRBV18 and TRBJ2-1, the full variable domain is NAGVMQNPRHLVRRRGQEARLRCSPMKGHSHVYWYRQLPEEGLKFMVYLQKENIIDESGMPKERFSAEFPKEGPSILRIQQVVRGDSAAYFCASSPRSSGGASEQFFGPGTRLTVL.

The chain couples TRBV6-6 to TRBJ2-6; unclear D gene. Trimming stripped 6 bases from V and 3 bases from J, with 12 bases between. Germline assignment: CDR1 MNHNY and CDR2 SVGAGI (reference sequence). The CDR3 runs 15 residues. CDR3 nucleotide sequence: TGTGCCAGCAGCCCCAGCCCGGGTGGGGCCAACGTCCTGACTTTC. Its translation is CASSPSPGGANVLTF.